The rows below give T cell receptor beta chains drawn from one sample of a study of T cell responses to AZD1222 COVID-19 vaccine. The assay was immunoSEQ multiplex PCR, and TCRdb's table has in-frame clones only and misses some. The sample yields over 150,000 clones, about 86% seen once. Sequencing used peripheral blood, obtained 28 days after the second AZD1222 dose. Receptor source: an adult who received the AZD1222 COVID-19 vaccine. Both conserved end residues are part of each CDR3. A D gene is named only where the DNA matches it firmly. Size is stated for part of the rows, as once, few or many counts, or as a class when the clone is expanded.

TRBJ1-1 - TRBV5-1 - TGCGCCAGCAGCTCAACTCCGCCCAGCACTGAAGCTTTCTTT CASSSTPPSTEAFF
TRBJ1-2 - TRBV4-1 - TGCGCCAGTAGGGGGGATTCTAGTGGCTACACCTTC CASRGDSSGYTF
TRBJ2-2 - TRBV7-2 - TGTGCCAGCAGCTTAATTCTGCCGGGGGTGGACACCGGGGAGCTGTTTTTT CASSLILPGVDTGELFF
TRBJ1-1 - TRBV5-1 - TGCGCCAGCAGCTCAGGGACGAACACTGAAGCTTTCTTT CASSSGTNTEAFF
TRBJ1-6 - TRBV5-6 - TGTGCCAGCAGCCGATGGGGTTCACCCCTCCACTTT CASSRWGSPLHF
TRBJ1-6 - TRBV7-2 TRBD1 TGTGCCAGCAGCGCGGGACAGTATAATTCACCCCTCCACTTT CASSAGQYNSPLHF
TRBJ2-2 - TRBV12-2 - TGTGCAAGTCGCTTAGCGCCAAAGCGGGGCTTCACCGGGGAGCTGTTTTTT CASRLAPKRGFTGELFF
TRBJ2-3 - TRBV19 - TGTGCCAGTAGTATAGCAGATACGCAGTATTTT CASSIADTQYF
TRBJ1-2 - TRBV28 - TGTGCCAGCAGTCTCGGCACCCAGGGGGGCTACACCTTC CASSLGTQGGYTF
TRBJ1-1 - TRBV7-2 - TGTGCCAGCAGCTTAGACCTTTATCAGGGCGAAGCTTTCTTT CASSLDLYQGEAFF
TRBJ1-2 - TRBV18 TRBD1 TGTGCCAGCTCAGCGGACAGGGGACAAGGCTACACCTTC CASSADRGQGYTF
TRBJ2-4 - TRBV21-1 - TGTGCCAGCAGCAAAGGGGAACCTGCAGGGGCCAAAAACATTCAGTACTTC CASSKGEPAGAKNIQYF
TRBJ1-2 - TRBV5-6 TRBD1 TGTGCCAGCAGCTTGGGGAGGGGGCCGGGTGGCTACACCTTC CASSLGRGPGGYTF
TRBJ1-1 - TRBV12-5 TRBD1 TGTGCTAGTGGTTTGTCCACAGACAGGGGGCTTCCTTTCTTT CASGLSTDRGLPFF
TRBJ1-2 - TRBV6-5 TRBD1 TGTGCCAGCATCCGGACAGGGGGCCATGGCTACACCTTC CASIRTGGHGYTF
TRBJ1-2 - TRBV28 TRBD1 TGTGCCAGCAGTTGGGGGACAGGGATAGGCTATGGCTACACCTTC CASSWGTGIGYGYTF
TRBJ2-5 - TRBV19 TRBD2 TGTGCCAGTAGTACGAGACTAGCCGGATTACAAGAGACCCAGTACTTC CASSTRLAGLQETQYF
TRBJ2-2 - TRBV5-1 - TGCGCCAGCAGCTTGTCCGGGGCTGCGAACACCGGGGAGCTGTTTTTT CASSLSGAANTGELFF
TRBJ1-5 - TRBV28 - TGTGCCAGCAGTTTCAGCGTCAATCAGCCCCAGCATTTT CASSFSVNQPQHF
TRBJ2-1 - TRBV5-1 TRBD2 TGCGCCAGCATGGGGCTAGCGGACAATGAGCAGTTCTTC CASMGLADNEQFF
TRBJ2-7 - TRBV7-2 TRBD1 TGTGCCAGCAGCCCCCCCGGGACAGAGAGCTCCTACGAGCAGTACTTC CASSPPGTESSYEQYF
TRBJ2-1 - TRBV11-3 TRBD2 TGTGCCAGCAGCTTTGAAGCGGGGGCTTACAATGAGCAGTTCTTC CASSFEAGAYNEQFF
TRBJ1-1 - TRBV6-5 - TGTGCCAGCGGAAATAGGGACGGTGGGAACACTGAAGCTTTCTTT CASGNRDGGNTEAFF
TRBJ2-7 - TRBV11-2 - TGTGCCAGCAGTCGGGCAGGGCCCTACGAGCAGTACTTC CASSRAGPYEQYF
TRBJ2-1 once TRBV4-2 TRBD1 TGTGCCAGCAGCCAAGAAGGGACAGGGAATGAGCAGTTCTTC CASSQEGTGNEQFF
TRBJ1-1 - TRBV6-5 - TGTGCCAGCTGTAGGCGGCGGAACACTGAAGCTTTCTTT CASCRRRNTEAFF
TRBJ1-3 few TRBV6-1 - TGTGCCAGCAGTGAAACCCCGGGAGGGCCCACCATCTCTGGAAACACCATATATTTT CASSETPGGPTISGNTIYF
TRBJ2-5 - TRBV6-5 TRBD2 TGTGCCAGCACTGTACAGCGGGGGGAGGAGACCCAGTACTTC CASTVQRGEETQYF
TRBJ2-5 - TRBV6-1 TRBD2 TGTGCCAGCAGTGAAGGGGCTAGCGGGTGGGAGACCCAGTACTTC CASSEGASGWETQYF
TRBJ1-2 - TRBV29-1 TRBD1 TGCAGCGTTGATCTAACCGAGACAGGGGGCTTTGGCTACACCTTC CSVDLTETGGFGYTF
TRBJ2-7 - TRBV29-1 - TGCAGCGTCGAGAGGGACCCCTACGAGCAGTACTTC CSVERDPYEQYF
TRBJ1-1 - TRBV19 TRBD1 TGTGCCAGTACTCTGGACAGGGAGACTGAAGCTTTCTTT CASTLDRETEAFF
TRBJ1-2 - TRBV6-1 - TGTGCCAGCAGTGACGGTGGAGTAGGTGGCTACACCTTC CASSDGGVGGYTF
TRBJ1-6 - TRBV6-5 - TGTGCCAGCAAAGGACAAGCGTATAATTCACCCCTCCACTTT CASKGQAYNSPLHF
TRBJ2-7 few TRBV30 TRBD2 TGTGCCTGGAGTCGGGGGGCCTACGAGCAGTACTTC CAWSRGAYEQYF
TRBJ1-5 - TRBV7-2 TRBD1 TGTGCCAGCAGCTTAGAGGGGGCTGGACTCAATCAGCCCCAGCATTTT CASSLEGAGLNQPQHF
TRBJ1-5 - TRBV11-2 - TGTGCCAGCAGCTTAGGGCAGGGGCCCAATCAGCCCCAGCATTTT CASSLGQGPNQPQHF
TRBJ2-7 - TRBV27 TRBD2 TGTGCCAGCAGAACCGGGGGGGGCGATCAGTACGAGCAGTACTTC CASRTGGGDQYEQYF
TRBJ2-3 once TRBV12-5 - TGTGCTAGTGCCCGGACGGGATTCACAGATACGCAGTATTTT CASARTGFTDTQYF
TRBJ2-3 - TRBV5-1 TRBD2 TGCGCCAGCAGCTTAGATAGCGGGGAGGGAGATACGCAGTATTTT CASSLDSGEGDTQYF
TRBJ2-2 - TRBV15 TRBD1 TGTGCCACCAGCAGAGGAGGACAGGGGGCCGGGGAGCTGTTTTTT CATSRGGQGAGELFF
TRBJ1-5 - TRBV5-1 TRBD1 TGCGCCAGCAGCCTAGGGACAGGGCACAATCAGCCCCAGCATTTT CASSLGTGHNQPQHF
TRBJ1-1 few TRBV5-1 TRBD1 TGCGCCAGCAGCCCACGGACAGGGGGTTCGAACACTGAAGCTTTCTTT CASSPRTGGSNTEAFF
TRBJ1-6 - TRBV6-2/TRBV6-3 - TGTGCCAGCAGTTACTCGAAGGCAGGGGCCGCCGGATCACCCCTCCACTTT CASSYSKAGAAGSPLHF
TRBJ1-3 - TRBV7-6 - TGTGCCAGCAGCCCTCTACAGAGCTCTGGAAACACCATATATTTT CASSPLQSSGNTIYF